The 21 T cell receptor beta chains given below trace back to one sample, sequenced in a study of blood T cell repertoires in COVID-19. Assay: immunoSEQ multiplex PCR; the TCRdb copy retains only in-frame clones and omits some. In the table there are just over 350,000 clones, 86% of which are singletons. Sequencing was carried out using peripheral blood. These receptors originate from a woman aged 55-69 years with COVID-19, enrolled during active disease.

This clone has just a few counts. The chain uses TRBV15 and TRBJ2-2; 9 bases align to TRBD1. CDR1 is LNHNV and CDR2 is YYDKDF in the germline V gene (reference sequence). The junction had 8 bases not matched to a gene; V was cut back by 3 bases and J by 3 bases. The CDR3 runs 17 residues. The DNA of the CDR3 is TGTGCCACCAGCAGTCACGGGACAGGGAGGGACACCGGGGAGCTGTTTTTT. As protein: CATSSHGTGRDTGELFF.

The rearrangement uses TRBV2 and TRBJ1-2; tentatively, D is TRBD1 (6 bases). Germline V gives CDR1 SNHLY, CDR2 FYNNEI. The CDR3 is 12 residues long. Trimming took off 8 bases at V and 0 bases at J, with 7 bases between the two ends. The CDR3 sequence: CASGQTNYGYTF. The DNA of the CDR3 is TGTGCCAGCGGACAGACTAACTATGGCTACACCTTC. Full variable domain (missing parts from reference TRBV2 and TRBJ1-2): EPEVTQTPSHQVTQMGQEVILRCVPISNHLYFYWYRQILGQKVEFLVSFYNNEISEKSEIFDDQFSVERPDGSNFTLKIRSTKLEDSAMYFCASGQTNYGYTFGSGTRLTVV.

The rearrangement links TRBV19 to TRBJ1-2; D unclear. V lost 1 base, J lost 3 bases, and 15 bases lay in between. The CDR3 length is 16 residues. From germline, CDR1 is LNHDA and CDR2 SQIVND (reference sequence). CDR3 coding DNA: TGTGCCAGTAGTATAGCCGGGGAATTGAAGTACTATGGCTACACCTTC. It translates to CASSIAGELKYYGYTF.

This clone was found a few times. Here the CDR3 reads CASSYSSNQPQHF. CDR3 coding DNA: TGTGCCAGCAGTTACTCCTCCAATCAGCCCCAGCATTTT. The genes are TRBV6-2 or TRBV6-3 and TRBJ1-5; D call uncertain. Trimming stripped 0 bases from V and 3 bases from J, with 3 bases between. The CDR3 is 13 amino acids. CDR1 and CDR2 (germline): MNHEY, SVGEGT.

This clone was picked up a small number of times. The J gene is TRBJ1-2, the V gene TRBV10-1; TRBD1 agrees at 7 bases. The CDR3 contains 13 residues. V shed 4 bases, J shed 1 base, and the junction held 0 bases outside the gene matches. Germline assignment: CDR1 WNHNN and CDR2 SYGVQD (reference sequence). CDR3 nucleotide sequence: TGCGCCAGCAGTGGGGACAGTAACTATGGCTACACCTTC. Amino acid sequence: CASSGDSNYGYTF.

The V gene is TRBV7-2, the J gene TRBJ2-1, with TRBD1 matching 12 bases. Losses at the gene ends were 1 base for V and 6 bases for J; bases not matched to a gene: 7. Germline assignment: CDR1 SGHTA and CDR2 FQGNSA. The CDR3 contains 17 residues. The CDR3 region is CASSLVGTGGAGNEQFF. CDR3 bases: TGTGCCAGCAGCTTAGTGGGGACAGGGGGCGCGGGCAATGAGCAGTTCTTC. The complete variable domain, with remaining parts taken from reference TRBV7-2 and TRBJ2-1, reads GAGVSQSPSNKVTEKGKDVELRCDPISGHTALYWYRQSLGQGLEFLIYFQGNSAPDKSGLPSDRFSAERTGGSVSTLTIQRTQQEDSAVYLCASSLVGTGGAGNEQFFGPGTRLTVL.

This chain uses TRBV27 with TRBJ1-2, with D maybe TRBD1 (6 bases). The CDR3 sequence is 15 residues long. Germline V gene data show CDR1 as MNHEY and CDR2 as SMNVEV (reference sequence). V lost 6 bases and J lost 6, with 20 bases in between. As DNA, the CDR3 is TGTGCCAGCAGCCGACGACAGGTGCTGCTAGATGGCTACACCTTC. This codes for CASSRRQVLLDGYTF.

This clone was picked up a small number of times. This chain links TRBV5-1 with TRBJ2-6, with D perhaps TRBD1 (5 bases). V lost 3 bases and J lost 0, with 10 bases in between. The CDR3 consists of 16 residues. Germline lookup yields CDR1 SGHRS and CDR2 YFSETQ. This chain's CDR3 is CASSSNRNSGANVLTF. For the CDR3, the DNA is TGCGCCAGCAGCTCGAACAGGAACTCTGGGGCCAACGTCCTGACTTTC.

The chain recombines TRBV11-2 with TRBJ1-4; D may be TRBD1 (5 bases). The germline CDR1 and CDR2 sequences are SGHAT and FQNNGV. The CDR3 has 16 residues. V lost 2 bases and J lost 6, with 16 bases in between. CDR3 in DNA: TGTGCCAGCAGCTTAAAGGGGTGGGTAGGGGATGAAAAACTGTTTTTT. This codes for CASSLKGWVGDEKLFF.

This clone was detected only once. The CDR3 reads CSAHSNEQFF. The CDR3 DNA reads TGCAGTGCTCATAGTAATGAGCAGTTCTTC. This rearrangement joins TRBV20-1 to TRBJ2-1, with D unclear. Germline assignment: CDR1 DFQATT and CDR2 SNEGSKA (reference sequence). V gave up 5 bases and J gave up 7 bases, with 6 bases separating them. This CDR3 region has 10 residues.

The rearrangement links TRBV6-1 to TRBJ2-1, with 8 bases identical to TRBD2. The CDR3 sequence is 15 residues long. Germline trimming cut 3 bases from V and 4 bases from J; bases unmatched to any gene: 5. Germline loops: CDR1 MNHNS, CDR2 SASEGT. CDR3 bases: TGTGCCAGCAGTGAGGGGAGCGGGGGTTACAATGAGCAGTTCTTC. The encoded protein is CASSEGSGGYNEQFF.

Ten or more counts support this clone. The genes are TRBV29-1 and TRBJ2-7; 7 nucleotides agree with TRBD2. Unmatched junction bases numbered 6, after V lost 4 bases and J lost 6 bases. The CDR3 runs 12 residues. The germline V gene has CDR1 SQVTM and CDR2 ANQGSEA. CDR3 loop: CSVGSGRVEQYF. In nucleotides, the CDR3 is TGCAGCGTTGGGTCAGGGAGGGTCGAGCAGTACTTC.

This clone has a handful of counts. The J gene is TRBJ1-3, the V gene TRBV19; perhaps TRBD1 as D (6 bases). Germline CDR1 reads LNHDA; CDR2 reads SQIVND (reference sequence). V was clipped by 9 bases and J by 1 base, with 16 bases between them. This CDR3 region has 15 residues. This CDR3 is CASRRGGSSGNTIYF. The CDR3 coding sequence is TGTGCCAGCCGTAGGGGGGGAAGTTCTGGAAACACCATATATTTT.

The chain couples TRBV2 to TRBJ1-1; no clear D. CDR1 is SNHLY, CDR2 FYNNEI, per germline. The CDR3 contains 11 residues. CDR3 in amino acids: CASEVYTEAFF. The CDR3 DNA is TGTGCAAGCGAGGTTTACACTGAAGCTTTCTTT.

Written as DNA, the CDR3 is TGTGCCAGCAGTTACGGGGGGGTGGGTATAGATTACGAGCAGTACTTC. Translation gives CASSYGGVGIDYEQYF. The chain recombines TRBV6-6 with TRBJ2-7; 7 nucleotides match TRBD2. The CDR3 totals 16 residues. CDR1 and CDR2 from the germline V gene are MNHNY and SVGAGI (reference sequence). The V and J ends lost 2 bases and 4 bases, in that order; junction bases with no gene match: 11.

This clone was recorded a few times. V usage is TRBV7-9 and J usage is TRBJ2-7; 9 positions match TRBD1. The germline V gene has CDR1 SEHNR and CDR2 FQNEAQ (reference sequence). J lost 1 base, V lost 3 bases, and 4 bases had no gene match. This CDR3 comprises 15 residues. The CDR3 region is CASSFVQGASYEQYF. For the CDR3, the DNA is TGTGCCAGCAGCTTCGTACAGGGGGCTTCCTACGAGCAGTACTTC.

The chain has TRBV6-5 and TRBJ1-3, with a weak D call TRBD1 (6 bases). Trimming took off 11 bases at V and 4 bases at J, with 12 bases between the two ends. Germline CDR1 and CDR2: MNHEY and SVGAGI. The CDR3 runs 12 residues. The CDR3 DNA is TGTGCCGGAACGGGGGGCGGAAACACCATATATTTT. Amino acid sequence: CAGTGGGNTIYF.

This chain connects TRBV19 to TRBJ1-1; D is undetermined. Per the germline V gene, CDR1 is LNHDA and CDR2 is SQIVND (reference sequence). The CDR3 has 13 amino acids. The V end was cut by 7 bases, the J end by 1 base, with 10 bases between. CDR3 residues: CASIREGNTEAFF. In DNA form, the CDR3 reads TGTGCCAGTATTCGGGAAGGGAACACTGAAGCTTTCTTT.

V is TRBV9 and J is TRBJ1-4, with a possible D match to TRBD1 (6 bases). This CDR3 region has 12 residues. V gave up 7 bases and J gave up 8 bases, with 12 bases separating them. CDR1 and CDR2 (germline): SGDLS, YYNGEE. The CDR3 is CASWWGREKLFF. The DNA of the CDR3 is TGTGCCAGCTGGTGGGGGCGAGAAAAACTGTTTTTT. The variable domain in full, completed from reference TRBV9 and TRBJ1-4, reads DSGVTQTPKHLITATGQRVTLRCSPRSGDLSVYWYQQSLDQGLQFLIQYYNGEERAKGNILERFSAQQFPDLHSELNLSSLELGDSALYFCASWWGREKLFFGSGTQLSVL.

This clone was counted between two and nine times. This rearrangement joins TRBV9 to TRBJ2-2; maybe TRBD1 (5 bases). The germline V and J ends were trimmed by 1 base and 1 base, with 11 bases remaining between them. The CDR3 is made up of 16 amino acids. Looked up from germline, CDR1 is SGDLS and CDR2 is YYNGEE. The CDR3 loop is CASSVRVGVNTGELFF. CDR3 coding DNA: TGTGCCAGCAGCGTAAGGGTAGGGGTGAACACCGGGGAGCTGTTTTTT.

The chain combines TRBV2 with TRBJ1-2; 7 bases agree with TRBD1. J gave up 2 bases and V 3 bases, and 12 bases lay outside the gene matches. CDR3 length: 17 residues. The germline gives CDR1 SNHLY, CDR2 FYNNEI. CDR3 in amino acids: CASSETGPTLGNYGYTF. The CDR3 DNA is TGTGCCAGCAGTGAGACAGGGCCGACCTTAGGCAACTATGGCTACACCTTC.